Included here is one T cell receptor beta chain sequence, with context. This entry belongs to a study of OX40 agonist ivuxolimab in advanced cancers. Losses at the gene ends were 1 base for V and 8 bases for J; bases not matched to a gene: 11. Germline V gives CDR1 SGHRS, CDR2 YFSETQ. This CDR3 spans 15 amino acids. The repertoire was sequenced with immunoSEQ multiplex PCR; TCRdb's copy has only in-frame clones and lacks some. Of approximately 82,000 clones listed, about 86% are singletons. The J gene is TRBJ1-1, the V gene TRBV5-1; 7 nucleotides line up with TRBD1. This material consisted of CD4+ or CD8+ T cells sorted from blood, taken in a trial of the OX40 agonist ivuxolimab. The receptor was isolated from an adult with an advanced solid tumor such as melanoma, head and neck, liver or kidney cancer. The DNA for the CDR3 is TGCGCCAGCAGCTTGCCTGGGACAGCGGGAGTGGAAGCTTTCTTT. It is translated as CASSLPGTAGVEAFF.